This T cell receptor (beta chain) was recovered during a study of T cell changes during pregnancy in multiple sclerosis. Sequencing used immunoSEQ multiplex PCR; TCRdb keeps in-frame clones, though not all of them. The table records around 80,000 clones, around 90% of them present only once. V lost 0 bases, J lost 0 bases, and 10 bases stayed unmatched. Germline CDR1 and CDR2: SGHRS and YFSETQ. The CDR3 sequence is 20 residues long. The V and J genes are TRBV5-1 and TRBJ2-6; 9 bases are shared with TRBD1. This clonotype originated in a female donor with multiple sclerosis, enrolled in a pregnancy study. This specimen was peripheral blood, taken before pregnancy. CDR3 loop: CASSLVTGGSPNSGANVLTF. The CDR3 DNA follows: TGCGCCAGCAGCTTGGTTACAGGGGGCTCACCTAACTCTGGGGCCAACGTCCTGACTTTC.